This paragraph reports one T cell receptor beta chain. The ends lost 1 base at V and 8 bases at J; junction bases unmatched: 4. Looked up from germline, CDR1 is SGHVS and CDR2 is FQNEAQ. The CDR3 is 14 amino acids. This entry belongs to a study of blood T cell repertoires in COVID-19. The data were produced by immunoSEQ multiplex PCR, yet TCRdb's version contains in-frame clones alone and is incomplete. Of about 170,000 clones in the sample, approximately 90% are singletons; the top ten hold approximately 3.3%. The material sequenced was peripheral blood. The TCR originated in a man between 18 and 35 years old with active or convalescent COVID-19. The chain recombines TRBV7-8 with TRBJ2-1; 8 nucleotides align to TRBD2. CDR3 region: CASSLVGTSDEQFF. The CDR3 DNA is TGTGCCAGCAGCTTAGTCGGGACTAGTGATGAGCAGTTCTTC.